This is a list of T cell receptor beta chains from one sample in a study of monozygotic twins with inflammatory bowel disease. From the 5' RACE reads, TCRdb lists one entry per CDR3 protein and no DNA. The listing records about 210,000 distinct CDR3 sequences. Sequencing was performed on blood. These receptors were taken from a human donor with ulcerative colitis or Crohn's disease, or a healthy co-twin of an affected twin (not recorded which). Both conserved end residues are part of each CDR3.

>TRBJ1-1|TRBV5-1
CASSGTSNTEAFF
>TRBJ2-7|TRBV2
CASWGTDTLGEQYF
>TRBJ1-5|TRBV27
CASSLSGEGNQPQHF
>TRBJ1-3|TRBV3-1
CASSQDPGGNTIYF
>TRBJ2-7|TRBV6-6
CASGKADSYEQYF
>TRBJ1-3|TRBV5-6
CASRFQGAGNTIYF
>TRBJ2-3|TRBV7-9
CASRRLADTQYF
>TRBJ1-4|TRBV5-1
CASSLGTGVNEKLFF
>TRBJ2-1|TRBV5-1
CASSYGLAGNDEQFF
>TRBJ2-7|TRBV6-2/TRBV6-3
CASSYGGRKTEQYF
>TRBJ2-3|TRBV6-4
CASSPPSGRKGGPTDTQYF
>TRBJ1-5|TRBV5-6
CASSPGWEGNQPQHF
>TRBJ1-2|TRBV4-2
CASSQGGSGIYGYTF
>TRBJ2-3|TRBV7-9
CASSLLRGYTDTQYF
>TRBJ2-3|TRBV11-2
CASSQQPGGVGDTQYF
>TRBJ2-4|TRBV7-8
CASSFQSDSSGAKNIQYF
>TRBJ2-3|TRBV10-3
CAISESPPGGVADTQYF
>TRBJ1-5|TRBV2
CASSGDRGRQPQHF
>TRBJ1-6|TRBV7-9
CASSLSTGLNSPLHF
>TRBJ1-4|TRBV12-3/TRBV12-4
CASSLKSGYNEKLFF
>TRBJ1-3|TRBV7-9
CASSLEAGKDTIYF